The rows below give T cell receptor beta chains drawn from one sample of a study of blood T cell repertoires in COVID-19. Using immunoSEQ multiplex PCR, the repertoire was profiled, and TCRdb retains in-frame clones only, with some absent. Among about 310,000 clones, nearly 90% were seen once, and the ten largest hold about 1%. What was sequenced was peripheral blood. Receptor source: a woman aged 40 to 55 with COVID-19, enrolled during active disease. CDR3s include the opening cysteine and the closing phenylalanine or tryptophan. The order of the fields is clone size, D gene, J gene, V gene, CDR3 length, CDR3 DNA, CDR3 protein. D genes are given only for firm matches. Rows give clone size only sometimes, using once, few, many, or a class for an expanded clone.

NA | NA | TRBJ1-4 | TRBV15 | 12 | TGTGCCACCTCGACGAGGGATGAAAAACTGTTTTTT | CATSTRDEKLFF
NA | NA | TRBJ1-2 | TRBV18 | 15 | TGTGCCAGCTCAACATACAGGGAGGGGGAATCGGGCTACACCTTC | CASSTYREGESGYTF
NA | NA | TRBJ2-2 | TRBV2 | 14 | TGTGCCAGCCGACCCGGGGGAAACACCGGGGAGCTGTTTTTT | CASRPGGNTGELFF
NA | NA | TRBJ1-2 | TRBV19 | 12 | TGTGCCAGTAGCCTATTCCACTCTGGCTACACCTTC | CASSLFHSGYTF
NA | NA | TRBJ1-3 | TRBV9 | 14 | TGTGCCAGCAGCATAGACCAGGGCAGAAACACCATATATTTT | CASSIDQGRNTIYF
once | NA | TRBJ1-6 | TRBV19 | 18 | TGTGCCAGTAGTATGTCAGGGTTACGGAGCTCCTATAATTCACCCCTCCACTTT | CASSMSGLRSSYNSPLHF
few | TRBD1 | TRBJ1-5 | TRBV27 | 14 | TGTGCCCGCCGACTACAGGGGAGAGGTCAGCCCCAGCATTTT | CARRLQGRGQPQHF
NA | TRBD2 | TRBJ2-7 | TRBV6-2/TRBV6-3 | 16 | TGTGCCAGCAGTTACGGTCGCGGGGGACTCTCCTACGAGCAGTACTTC | CASSYGRGGLSYEQYF
NA | TRBD2 | TRBJ2-1 | TRBV15 | 19 | TGTGCCACCAGCAGAGCTCCGGGACTAGCGGGAGGGGCCCATTTTGAGCAGTTCTTC | CATSRAPGLAGGAHFEQFF
NA | NA | TRBJ2-6 | TRBV6-4 | 17 | TGTGCCAGCAGTGCCGAGTGGCAGGGTGGAGGGGCCAACGTCCTGACTTTC | CASSAEWQGGGANVLTF
NA | TRBD1 | TRBJ1-1 | TRBV25-1 | 14 | TGTGCCAGCAGTGAAGTTGGGACAGGCCTTGAAGCTTTCTTT | CASSEVGTGLEAFF
NA | TRBD1 | TRBJ1-2 | TRBV28 | 16 | TGTGCCAGCAGATACCCGCAGGACAGGGCTAACTATGGCTACACCTTC | CASRYPQDRANYGYTF
NA | TRBD2 | TRBJ2-1 | TRBV30 | 13 | TGTGCCTGGAAGGGACTACCGGGCAATGAGCAGTTCTTC | CAWKGLPGNEQFF
NA | NA | TRBJ2-5 | TRBV2 | 13 | TGTGCCAGCAGTCTACTGTACCAAGAGACCCAGTACTTC | CASSLLYQETQYF
NA | NA | TRBJ2-7 | TRBV27 | 15 | TGTGCCAGCAGTCCAACCGGGACACGGGTAGGGGAGCAGTACTTC | CASSPTGTRVGEQYF
NA | NA | TRBJ1-3 | TRBV6-1 | 14 | TGTGCCAGCAGTGAAGAAGAGGAGTTAAACACCATATATTTT | CASSEEEELNTIYF
once | NA | TRBJ2-5 | TRBV7-2 | 14 | TGTGCCAGCAGCTTATACAGGTCCCAAGAGACCCAGTACTTC | CASSLYRSQETQYF
NA | TRBD2 | TRBJ2-7 | TRBV6-2/TRBV6-3 | 16 | TGTGCCAGCAGTTACCACACTAGCGGGCCTACCTACGAGCAGTACTTC | CASSYHTSGPTYEQYF
NA | TRBD1 | TRBJ1-2 | TRBV18 | 13 | TGTGCCAGCTCGTCCTACAGGGGGTATGGCTACACCTTC | CASSSYRGYGYTF
NA | NA | TRBJ2-1 | TRBV7-3 | 14 | TGTGCCAGCAGCTTAACTAGCGACTACAATGAGCAGTTCTTC | CASSLTSDYNEQFF
NA | NA | TRBJ2-2 | TRBV5-5 | 16 | TGTGCCAGCAGCTTGGTACGGCCAGGGGAAACCGGGGAGCTGTTTTTT | CASSLVRPGETGELFF
NA | NA | TRBJ1-6 | TRBV30 | 13 | TGTGCCTGGACCCTCGTCTCGGATTCACCCCTCCACTTT | CAWTLVSDSPLHF
NA | NA | TRBJ1-4 | TRBV14 | 19 | TGTGCCAGCAGCCTAGGGAGGGGAAGGCTTGGAGCAACTAATGAAAAACTGTTTTTT | CASSLGRGRLGATNEKLFF
NA | TRBD2 | TRBJ2-1 | TRBV6-6 | 15 | TGTGCCAGCAGCCGCGGACTGGCGGGAGTGGGTGAGCAGTTCTTC | CASSRGLAGVGEQFF
NA | NA | TRBJ2-1 | TRBV7-2 | 15 | TGTGCCAGCAGCGGAGAAGGGGGACGGGGCAATGAGCAGTTCTTC | CASSGEGGRGNEQFF
NA | NA | TRBJ1-2 | TRBV30 | 11 | TGTGCCTGTGCAGGAGGCTATGGCTACACCTTC | CACAGGYGYTF
NA | NA | TRBJ1-2 | TRBV19 | 13 | TGTGCCAGTAGACGCTTGGCAGGTGGAGGCTACACCTTC | CASRRLAGGGYTF
NA | NA | TRBJ2-3 | TRBV5-1 | 20 | TGCGCCAGCAGCTTGGCCAACAGGGGGACTAGCTTTAGTGCTGGAGATACGCAGTATTTT | CASSLANRGTSFSAGDTQYF
NA | NA | TRBJ1-3 | TRBV11-2 | 16 | TGTGCCAGCAGCCCCCGATCGAGCTTATCTGGAAACACCATATATTTT | CASSPRSSLSGNTIYF
NA | TRBD1 | TRBJ1-2 | TRBV10-3 | 13 | TGTGCCAGCGTAGGAGGGACAGGGGACGGCTACACCTTC | CASVGGTGDGYTF
NA | TRBD1 | TRBJ2-1 | TRBV27 | 14 | TGTGCCAGCACCTCCGGGACAGCCGGCAATGAGCAGTTCTTC | CASTSGTAGNEQFF
NA | TRBD1 | TRBJ1-1 | TRBV3-1/TRBV3-2 | 16 | TGTGCCAGCAGCCCACGGGACAGGGGGATGAACACTGAAGCTTTCTTT | CASSPRDRGMNTEAFF
NA | NA | TRBJ2-7 | TRBV5-4 | 12 | TGTGCCAGCAGCCGGGAACCCTACGAGCAGTACTTC | CASSREPYEQYF
NA | TRBD1 | TRBJ1-3 | TRBV30 | 16 | TGTGCCTGGAGTCCGGGACAGGGACTCTCTGGAAACACCATATATTTT | CAWSPGQGLSGNTIYF
NA | TRBD1 | TRBJ1-4 | TRBV19 | 14 | TGTGCCAGTAGTATCGGGACAGGGCCTGAAAAACTGTTTTTT | CASSIGTGPEKLFF
NA | NA | TRBJ1-1 | TRBV27 | 13 | TGTGCCAGCAGTAGGACTGAACTTGGTGAAGCTTTCTTT | CASSRTELGEAFF
NA | TRBD1 | TRBJ2-7 | TRBV18 | 14 | TGTGCCAGCTCACCATTGACAGGGTCCCCCGAGCAGTACTTC | CASSPLTGSPEQYF
NA | NA | TRBJ1-3 | TRBV5-1 | 15 | TGCGCCAGCAGACTTACAGGAGACTCTGGAAACACCATATATTTT | CASRLTGDSGNTIYF
NA | NA | TRBJ2-7 | TRBV15 | 13 | TGTGCCACCAGCTCCAGGGGTATCGGCGAGCAGTACTTC | CATSSRGIGEQYF
NA | TRBD2 | TRBJ2-3 | TRBV28 | 15 | TGTGCCAGCAATCGTAGCGGGCCTAGCACAGATACGCAGTATTTT | CASNRSGPSTDTQYF